This note documents a single T cell receptor beta chain sequence. The CDR3 contains 13 residues. Germline loops: CDR1 MNHEY, CDR2 SMNVEV (reference sequence). The V end lost 2 bases, the J end lost 3 bases, and 5 bases lay between the germline ends. Profiled with immunoSEQ multiplex PCR; TCRdb holds only in-frame clones, not every one. Of some 70,000 clones in the sample, more than 90% were seen once. These data are taken from a study of T cell changes during pregnancy in multiple sclerosis. The receptor comes from a female donor in good health, enrolled as a control in a pregnancy study. The sequenced sample was peripheral blood, obtained after pregnancy. The chain joins TRBV27 to TRBJ1-5; D gene ambiguous. The CDR3 DNA is TGTGCCAGCAGTTTAGGCACCAATCAGCCCCAGCATTTT. This encodes CASSLGTNQPQHF.